The clone carrying this T cell receptor (beta chain) occurred a few times. Deletions cut 0 bases from V and 1 base from J, with 9 bases between. The CDR3 covers 15 residues. Germline-derived CDR1 and CDR2 are KGHSH and LQKENI. Conversion of TCR transcripts into cDNA relied on 5'RACE template switching, which added a universal primer site and UMIs. MiXCR, applied by TCRdb to the 5' RACE reads, yields one record per CDR3 protein. The sample gives tens of thousands of distinct CDR3 sequences, around 7.7% of which show up once; 41% is in the top ten. This sample is part of a study of T cells after yellow fever vaccination.

This clonotype was sampled from a man aged 25 to 40 who received the YFV17D yellow fever vaccine. This specimen consisted of CD8+ T cells sorted from PBMCs, obtained on the day of the yellow fever booster vaccination. The chain recombines TRBV18 with TRBJ1-1; no reliable D call. CDR3 in DNA: TGTGCCAGCTCACCACCACCGGATACGAACACTGAAGCTTTCTTT. Translating gives CASSPPPDTNTEAFF.